This record covers a single TCR beta chain. Its antigen is currently unknown. These data come from a study of vaccination and CD4 T cells after COVID-19. The Oncomine TCR Beta short-read assay was applied to DNA of cultured CD4+ T cells. TCRdb independently ran MiXCR on the PCR reads; one entry per CDR3 protein. The sample contains about 10,000 distinct CDR3 sequences, 35% to 50% of which appear only once. As to treatment: approximately 9-day PBMC culture with coronavirus spike peptide pools or control peptides (ViraFEST assay). In the ViraFEST assay, peptide-pool expansion preceded TCR sequencing of expanded clonotypes. Germline values: CDR1 DFQATT, CDR2 SNEGSKA (reference sequence). V dropped 1 base and J dropped 6; count of bases not matched to a gene: 7. This CDR3 comprises 14 residues.

The sample was CD4+ T cells from blood, cultured in vitro. The TCR sequence derives from a human donor who had recovered from COVID-19. The rearrangement links TRBV20-1 to TRBJ1-1; 8 positions agree with TRBD1. For the CDR3, the DNA is TGCAGTGCTAGAGCTACAGGGGGGATATCTGAAGCTTTCTTT. This gives the protein CSARATGGISEAFF.